The clone carrying this T cell receptor (beta chain) has a count of ten or more. The data were obtained in a study of T cells after posttransplantation cyclophosphamide. Cyclophosphamide on days +3 and +4 followed busulfan-fludarabine conditioning and a marrow graft. The assay was immunoSEQ multiplex PCR, and TCRdb's table has in-frame clones only and misses some. The sample contains 2,500 to 3,500 clones, none of them singletons. V was clipped by 0 bases and J by 1 base; unmatched bases: 2. CDR1 and CDR2 (germline): KGHDR, SFDVKD. CDR3 length: 16 amino acids. This specimen was PBMCs, taken after allogeneic stem cell transplant with posttransplant cyclophosphamide. The TCR was taken from a female patient between 55 and 75 years old who received an allogeneic stem cell transplant from a related donor and was CMV-positive. The T cells may come from the graft donor. The rearrangement uses TRBV24-1 and TRBJ2-3, with 8 nucleotides matching TRBD2. CDR3 region: CATSDLRAGGTDTQYF. CDR3 DNA: TGTGCCACCAGTGATTTGAGAGCGGGGGGCACAGATACGCAGTATTTT.